The next 2 T cell receptor beta chains were all read from a single sample in a study of cytomegalovirus exposure and HLA in healthy donors. Both 60 Vbeta primers and 13 Jbeta primers went into the PCR. Sequencing was performed with immunoSEQ multiplex PCR; in TCRdb, only in-frame clones are kept and a portion is missing. Of fewer than 110,000 clones detected, around 60% appear once; the ten largest clones hold roughly 3.4%. Sequenced input: PBMCs. These receptors were collected from a woman aged 45-59 years in good health and CMV-seronegative.

The chain joins TRBV7-9 to TRBJ2-1, with 13 bases aligning to TRBD2. J gave up 6 bases and V 6 bases, and 5 bases lay outside the gene matches. From germline, CDR1 is SEHNR and CDR2 FQNEAQ (reference sequence). The CDR3 consists of 15 residues. DNA for the CDR3: TGTGCCAGCAGTACCGGGACTAGCGGGGCCAATGAGCAGTTCTTC. Protein product: CASSTGTSGANEQFF.

The chain is built from TRBV7-2 and TRBJ2-5; 11 bases are shared with TRBD1. Trimming cost V 5 bases and J 5 bases; bases outside gene matches: 7. Germline CDR1 reads SGHTA; CDR2 reads FQGNSA. The CDR3 contains 15 residues. The CDR3 spells CASSRWTGGAETQYF. The DNA of the CDR3 is TGTGCCAGCAGCCGTTGGACAGGGGGCGCGGAGACCCAGTACTTC.